These T cell receptor beta chains were read from a single sample in a study of shared clonotypes between healthy human individuals. Clones were read by immunoSEQ multiplex PCR, and TCRdb kept only the in-frame ones, dropping some. Altogether some 120,000 clones are present, 55% to 70% being singletons, with the ten largest covering 24%. Sequenced sample: memory CD8+ T cells sorted from blood. These receptor sequences come from a woman in her twenties or thirties in good health. CDR3s include the opening cysteine and the closing phenylalanine or tryptophan.

CDR3,J,V
CASSYLGGYYGYTF,TRBJ1-2,TRBV6-5
CASNTGETNEQYF,TRBJ2-7,TRBV6-5
CASSGPGYYRGSPPTYEQYF,TRBJ2-7,TRBV5-1
CASSLDTPYEQYF,.,TRBV5-1
CASSPDPWETQYF,TRBJ2-5,TRBV5-1
CASSQVPLSGRAYEQYF,TRBJ2-7,TRBV4-2
CASSPLPRIMYF,TRBJ2-5,TRBV18
CASSSPRTGNTEAFF,TRBJ1-1,TRBV6-5
CASSQGLGVEQYF,TRBJ2-7,TRBV4-1
CASSESDRGSEAFF,TRBJ1-1,TRBV10-1
CASRGQGVNTIYF,TRBJ1-3,TRBV28
CASSLGTFGDSYNEQFF,TRBJ2-1,TRBV5-6
CASSFGSSVVQFF,TRBJ2-1,TRBV27
CASSWDRGAETQYF,TRBJ2-5,TRBV5-4
CASSLGGSNTGELFF,TRBJ2-2,TRBV6-4
CASSQEGTETSYEQYF,.,TRBV4-2
CASSRDSRGYNEQFF,TRBJ2-1,TRBV5-1
CASSFSVGAIEAFF,TRBJ1-1,TRBV5-1
CASSARSGTGSHEQFF,TRBJ2-1,TRBV9
CASSRGEADGYTF,TRBJ1-2,TRBV5-6
CASSFHRSQETQYF,TRBJ2-5,TRBV28
CASSPLLAIVIQDTQYF,TRBJ2-3,TRBV27
CASSIQGDQPQHF,TRBJ1-5,TRBV19
CASSKTGGLDTQYF,TRBJ2-3,TRBV25-1
CASSDPETGARDYEQYF,TRBJ2-7,TRBV2
CASSLHWELPQHF,TRBJ1-5,TRBV28
CASSEGTGSNEQFF,TRBJ2-1,TRBV6-4
CASSDRVTSGSYEQYF,TRBJ2-7,TRBV6-1
CASSGGWVNNEQFF,TRBJ2-1,TRBV6-1
CASSRGTTNSGNTIYF,TRBJ1-3,TRBV7-9
CATSRTDTSRYNEQFF,TRBJ2-1,TRBV15
CASGAQGSMNTEAFF,TRBJ1-1,TRBV28
CASSTGFHYEQYF,.,TRBV28
CASSLGASYEQYF,TRBJ2-7,TRBV5-1
CASSQGFSLHEQYF,TRBJ2-7,TRBV5-1
CASSLLRSGAMGYGYTF,TRBJ1-2,TRBV28
CASSHEVAGYNEQFF,TRBJ2-1,TRBV11-2
CASRSSILSNQPQHF,TRBJ1-5,TRBV6-1
CASSLKRDTDTQYF,TRBJ2-3,TRBV5-6
CASSPGGINYGYTF,TRBJ1-2,TRBV28
CASSQEGRSGRCDTGELFF,TRBJ2-2,TRBV4-1
CASSLPHGEWGIQYF,TRBJ2-4,TRBV28
CASQSGAGANVLTF,TRBJ2-6,TRBV19
CASSLAPASYEQYF,TRBJ2-7,TRBV5-1
CASSSTKGQSNYEQYF,TRBJ2-7,TRBV6-6
CASSLEQGGGNTIYF,TRBJ1-3,TRBV6-1
CASSFLAGVMYEQYF,TRBJ2-7,TRBV28
CASSLWSGGQGRPPYGYTF,TRBJ1-2,TRBV7-8
CASSLTPTGNLVGGYTF,TRBJ1-2,TRBV28
CASSSGDDYGYTF,TRBJ1-2,TRBV5-6
CASSPRRGQGNLYEQYF,TRBJ2-7,TRBV2
CASSLDSVAGEVGWNEQFF,TRBJ2-1,TRBV7-8
CASSEQGWTGNTIYF,TRBJ1-3,TRBV2
CASGEYNRGLNTEAFF,TRBJ1-1,TRBV12-5
CAWSGTGGVPSF,TRBJ2-7,TRBV30
CASSLGTGASYNEQFF,TRBJ2-1,TRBV7-9
CASSPWTRTFYEQYF,TRBJ2-7,TRBV28
CASSQDSLWGTVEFKAFF,TRBJ1-1,TRBV4-1
CASSLRDRVRDTQYF,TRBJ2-3,TRBV5-6